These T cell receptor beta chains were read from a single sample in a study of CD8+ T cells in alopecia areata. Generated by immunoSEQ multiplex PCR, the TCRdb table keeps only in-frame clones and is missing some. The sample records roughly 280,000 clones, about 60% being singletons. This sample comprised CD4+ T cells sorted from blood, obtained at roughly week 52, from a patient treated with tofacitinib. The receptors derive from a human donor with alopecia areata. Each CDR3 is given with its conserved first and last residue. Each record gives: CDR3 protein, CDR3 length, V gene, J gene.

CDR3 protein: CERRQGHGYTF
CDR3 length: 11
V gene: TRBV29-1
J gene: TRBJ1-2

CDR3 protein: CSVADSNTEAFF
CDR3 length: 12
V gene: TRBV29-1
J gene: TRBJ1-1

CDR3 protein: CAWSVFSGTKQYF
CDR3 length: 13
V gene: TRBV30
J gene: TRBJ2-3

CDR3 protein: CASSLESLLGYTF
CDR3 length: 13
V gene: TRBV5-1
J gene: TRBJ1-2

CDR3 protein: CASSYRRGYEQYF
CDR3 length: 13
V gene: TRBV6-5
J gene: TRBJ2-7

CDR3 protein: CASSPRGGPADTQYF
CDR3 length: 15
V gene: TRBV2
J gene: TRBJ2-3

CDR3 protein: CASSRTGGRNEQFF
CDR3 length: 14
V gene: TRBV11-2
J gene: TRBJ2-1

CDR3 protein: CSVAAQGAGEQYF
CDR3 length: 13
V gene: TRBV29-1
J gene: TRBJ2-7

CDR3 protein: CASSQSTWDQPQHF
CDR3 length: 14
V gene: TRBV4-3
J gene: TRBJ1-5

CDR3 protein: CASSLDTPNYGYTF
CDR3 length: 14
V gene: TRBV5-1
J gene: TRBJ1-2

CDR3 protein: CASSYKNTEAFF
CDR3 length: 12
V gene: TRBV6-5
J gene: TRBJ1-1